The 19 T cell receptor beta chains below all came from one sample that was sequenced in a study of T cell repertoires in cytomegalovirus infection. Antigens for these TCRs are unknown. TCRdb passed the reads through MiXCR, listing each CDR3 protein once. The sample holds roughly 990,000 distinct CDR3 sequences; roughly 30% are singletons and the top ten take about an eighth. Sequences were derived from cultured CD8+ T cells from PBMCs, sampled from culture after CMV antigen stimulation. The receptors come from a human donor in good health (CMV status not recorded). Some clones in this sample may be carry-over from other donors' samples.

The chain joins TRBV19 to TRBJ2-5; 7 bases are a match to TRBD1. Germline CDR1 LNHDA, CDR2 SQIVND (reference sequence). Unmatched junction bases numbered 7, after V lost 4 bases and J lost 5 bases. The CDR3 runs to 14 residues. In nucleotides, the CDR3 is TGTGCCAGTAGTACCGGGACAGCCCGGGAGACCCAGTACTTC. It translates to CASSTGTARETQYF.

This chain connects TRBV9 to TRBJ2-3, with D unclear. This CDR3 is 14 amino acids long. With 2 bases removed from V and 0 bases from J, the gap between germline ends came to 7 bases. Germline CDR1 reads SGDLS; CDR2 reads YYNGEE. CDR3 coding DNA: TGTGCCAGCAGCGTCCAGAAGAGCACAGATACGCAGTATTTT. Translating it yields CASSVQKSTDTQYF.

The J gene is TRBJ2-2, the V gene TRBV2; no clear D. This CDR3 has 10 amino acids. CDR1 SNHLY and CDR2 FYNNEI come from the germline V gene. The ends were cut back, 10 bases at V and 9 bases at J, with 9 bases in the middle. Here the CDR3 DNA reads TGTGCCACCAGCCGAAGGGAGCTGTTTTTT. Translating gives CATSRRELFF.

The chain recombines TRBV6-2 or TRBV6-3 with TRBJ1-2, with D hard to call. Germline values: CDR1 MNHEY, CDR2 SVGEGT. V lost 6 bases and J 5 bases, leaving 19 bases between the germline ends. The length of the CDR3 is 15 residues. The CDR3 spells CASSGPSTANYGYTF. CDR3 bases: TGTGCCAGCAGCGGCCCGTCAACGGCGAATTATGGCTACACCTTC.

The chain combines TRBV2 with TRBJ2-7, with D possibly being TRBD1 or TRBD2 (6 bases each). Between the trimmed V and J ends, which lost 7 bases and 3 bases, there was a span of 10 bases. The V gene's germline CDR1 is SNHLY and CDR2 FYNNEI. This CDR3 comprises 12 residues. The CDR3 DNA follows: TGTGCCAGCAAGGGGGGTTACTACGAGCAGTACGTC. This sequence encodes CASKGGYYEQYV.

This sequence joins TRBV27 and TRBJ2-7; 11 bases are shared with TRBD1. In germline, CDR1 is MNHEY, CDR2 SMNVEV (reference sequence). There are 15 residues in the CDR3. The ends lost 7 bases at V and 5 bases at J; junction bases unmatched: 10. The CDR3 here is CASINLPGQGDEQYV. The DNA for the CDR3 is TGTGCCAGCATCAACCTCCCGGGACAGGGGGACGAGCAGTACGTC.

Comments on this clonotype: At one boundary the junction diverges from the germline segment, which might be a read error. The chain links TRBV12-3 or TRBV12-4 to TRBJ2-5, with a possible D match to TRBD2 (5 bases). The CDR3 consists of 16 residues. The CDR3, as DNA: TGTGCCAACAGTCCCTATCGAGGAGGCCAACAAGAGACCCAGTACTTC. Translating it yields CANSPYRGGQQETQYF.

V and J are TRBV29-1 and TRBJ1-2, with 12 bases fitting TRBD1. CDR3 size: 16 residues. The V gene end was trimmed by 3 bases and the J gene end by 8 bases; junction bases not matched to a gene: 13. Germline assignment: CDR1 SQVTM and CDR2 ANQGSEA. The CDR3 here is CSVDVPGTGGAEGYTF. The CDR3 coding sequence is TGCAGCGTTGACGTCCCCGGGACAGGGGGCGCGGAAGGCTACACCTTC.

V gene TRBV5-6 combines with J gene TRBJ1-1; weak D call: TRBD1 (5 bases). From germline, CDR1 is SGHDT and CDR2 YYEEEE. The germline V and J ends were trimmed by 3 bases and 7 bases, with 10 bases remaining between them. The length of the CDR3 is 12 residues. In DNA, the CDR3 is TGTGCCAGCAGCTCGGGGCGCGGTGAAGCTTTCTTT. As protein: CASSSGRGEAFF. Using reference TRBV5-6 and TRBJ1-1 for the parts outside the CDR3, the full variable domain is DAGVTQSPTHLIKTRGQQVTLRCSPKSGHDTVSWYQQALGQGPQFIFQYYEEEERQRGNFPDRFSGHQFPNYSSELNVNALLLGDSALYLCASSSGRGEAFFGQGTRLTVV.

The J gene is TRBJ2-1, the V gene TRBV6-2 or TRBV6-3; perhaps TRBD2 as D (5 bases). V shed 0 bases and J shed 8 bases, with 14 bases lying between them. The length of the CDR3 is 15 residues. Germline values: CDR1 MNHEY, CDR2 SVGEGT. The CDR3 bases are TGTGCCAGCAGTTACTCCGGAAGCGGAGGCTATGAGCAGTTCTTC. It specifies CASSYSGSGGYEQFF.

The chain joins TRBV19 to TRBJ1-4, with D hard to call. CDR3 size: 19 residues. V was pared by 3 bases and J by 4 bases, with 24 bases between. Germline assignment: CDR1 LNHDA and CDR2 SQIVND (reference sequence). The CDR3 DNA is TGTGCCAGTAGTATTAGCTTGCGTCATGGGAGATCCTATAATGAAAAACTGTTTTTT. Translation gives CASSISLRHGRSYNEKLFF. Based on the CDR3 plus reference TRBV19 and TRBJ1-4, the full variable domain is DGGITQSPKYLFRKEGQNVTLSCEQNLNHDAMYWYRQDPGQGLRLIYYSQIVNDFQKGDIAEGYSVSREKKESFPLTVTSAQKNPTAFYLCASSISLRHGRSYNEKLFFGSGTQLSVL.

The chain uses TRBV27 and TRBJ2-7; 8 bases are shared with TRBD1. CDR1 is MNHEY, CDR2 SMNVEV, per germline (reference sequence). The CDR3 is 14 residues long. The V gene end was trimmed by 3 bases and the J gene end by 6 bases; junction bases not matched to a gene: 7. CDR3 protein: CASSLGAQGVEQYF. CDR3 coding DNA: TGTGCCAGCAGTTTGGGGGCACAGGGGGTCGAGCAGTACTTC.

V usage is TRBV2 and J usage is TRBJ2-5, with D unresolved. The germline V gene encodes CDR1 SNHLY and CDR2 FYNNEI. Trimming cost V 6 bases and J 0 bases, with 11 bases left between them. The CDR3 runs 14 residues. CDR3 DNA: TGTGCCAGCAGAGTCGCGCCGTACCAAGAGACCCAGTACTTC. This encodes CASRVAPYQETQYF.

This CDR3 reads CASSHTGDAATTGNTIYF. CDR3 in DNA: TGTGCCAGCAGCCACACAGGGGACGCAGCGACAACTGGAAACACCATATATTTT. The chain links TRBV12-3 or TRBV12-4 to TRBJ1-3, with 7 bases that match TRBD1. J gave up 2 bases and V 6 bases, and 16 bases lay outside the gene matches. CDR3 length: 18 amino acids.

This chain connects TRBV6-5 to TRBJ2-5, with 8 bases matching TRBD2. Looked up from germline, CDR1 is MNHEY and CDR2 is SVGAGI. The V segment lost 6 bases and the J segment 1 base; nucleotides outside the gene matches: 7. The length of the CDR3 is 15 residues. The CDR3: CASRDLGGAQETQYF. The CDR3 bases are TGTGCCAGCAGGGACCTCGGGGGGGCCCAAGAGACCCAGTACTTC.

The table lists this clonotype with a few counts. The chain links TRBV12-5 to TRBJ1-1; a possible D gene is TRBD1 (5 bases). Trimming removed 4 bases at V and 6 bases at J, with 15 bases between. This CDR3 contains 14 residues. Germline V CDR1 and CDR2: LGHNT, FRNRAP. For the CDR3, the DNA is TGTGCTAGTGGTTGGGGCTCCCAGAGCTCTGAAGCTTTCTTT. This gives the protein CASGWGSQSSEAFF.

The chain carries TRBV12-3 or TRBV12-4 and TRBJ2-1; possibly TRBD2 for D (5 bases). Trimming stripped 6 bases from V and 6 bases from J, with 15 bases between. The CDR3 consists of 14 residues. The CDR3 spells CASSHPGLVNEQFF. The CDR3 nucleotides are TGTGCCAGCAGCCACCCTGGACTCGTCAATGAGCAGTTCTTC.

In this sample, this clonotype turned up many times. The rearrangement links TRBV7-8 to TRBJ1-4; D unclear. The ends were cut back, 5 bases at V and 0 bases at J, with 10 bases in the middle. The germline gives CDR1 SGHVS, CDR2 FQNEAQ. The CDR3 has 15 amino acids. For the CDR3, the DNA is TGTGCCAGCAGCCGGACGGGCGCAACTAATGAAAAACTGTTTTTT. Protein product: CASSRTGATNEKLFF.

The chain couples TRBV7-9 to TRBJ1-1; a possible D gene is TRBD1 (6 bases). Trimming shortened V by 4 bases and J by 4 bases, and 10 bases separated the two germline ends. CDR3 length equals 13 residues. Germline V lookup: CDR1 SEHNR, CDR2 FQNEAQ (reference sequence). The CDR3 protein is CASSSQGTTEAFF. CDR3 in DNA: TGTGCCAGCAGCTCCCAGGGGACCACTGAAGCTTTCTTT. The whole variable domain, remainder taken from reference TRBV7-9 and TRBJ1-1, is DTGVSQNPRHKITKRGQNVTFRCDPISEHNRLYWYRQTLGQGPEFLTYFQNEAQLEKSRLLSDRFSAERPKGSFSTLEIQRTEQGDSAMYLCASSSQGTTEAFFGQGTRLTVV.